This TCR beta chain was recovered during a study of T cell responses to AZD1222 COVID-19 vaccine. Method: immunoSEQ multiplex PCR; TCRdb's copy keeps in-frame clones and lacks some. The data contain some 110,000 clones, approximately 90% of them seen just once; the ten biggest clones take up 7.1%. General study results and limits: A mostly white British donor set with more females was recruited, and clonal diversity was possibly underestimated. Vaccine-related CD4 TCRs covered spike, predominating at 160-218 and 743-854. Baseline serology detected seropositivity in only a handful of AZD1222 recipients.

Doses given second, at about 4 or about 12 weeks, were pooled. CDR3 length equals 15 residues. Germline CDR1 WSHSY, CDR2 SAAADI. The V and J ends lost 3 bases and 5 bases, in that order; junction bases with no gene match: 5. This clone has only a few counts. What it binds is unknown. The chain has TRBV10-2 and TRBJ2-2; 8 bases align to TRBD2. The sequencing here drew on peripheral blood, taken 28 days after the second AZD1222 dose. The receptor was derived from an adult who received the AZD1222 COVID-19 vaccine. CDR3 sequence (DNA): TGCGCCAGCAGTGACGGGAGGGCCTGGACCGGGGAGCTGTTTTTT. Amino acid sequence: CASSDGRAWTGELFF.